The TCR beta chain described here comes from a study of blood T cell repertoires in COVID-19. Study details: T cells, B-cell-depleted T cells, or PBMCs supplied cDNA or gDNA.

As processed by the authors: How many nucleated cells were present was estimated from reference gene primer amplification. Generated by immunoSEQ multiplex PCR, the TCRdb table keeps only in-frame clones and is missing some. The D gene and trimming were derived from the DNA, and the V and J assignments and clone size from that table. The table lists about 330,000 clones, 70% to 90% of them singletons. This CDR3 comprises 14 residues. V lost 2 bases, J lost 10 bases, and 10 bases stayed unmatched. Germline V gene lookup returns CDR1 SGHRS and CDR2 YFSETQ. The material sequenced was PBMCs or T cells enriched from blood (not recorded which). The receptor was derived from a woman aged 25 to 39 who had recovered from COVID-19. V usage is TRBV5-1 and J usage is TRBJ1-1; 8 bases map to TRBD1. Here the CDR3 DNA reads TGCGCCAGCAGCTTTGGCACGGGACAGGAGGGAGCTTTCTTT. Encoded protein: CASSFGTGQEGAFF.